Reported below is one TCR beta chain. With 6 bases clipped from V and 5 bases from J, the junction kept 12 bases outside the gene matches. The length of the CDR3 is 15 residues. CDR1 and CDR2 (germline): SGHNT, YYREEE (reference sequence). These data are taken from a study of blood T cell repertoires in COVID-19. The overall study: Samples of COVID-19 (acute and convalescent) were obtained from the United States, Italy and Spain.

Original processing notes: Using reference gene primer amplification, nucleated cell counts were estimated. This table comes from immunoSEQ multiplex PCR, and its TCRdb copy is limited to in-frame clones, with some not included. The DNA gave D and trimming, while V, J and clone size come from that table. In the table there are approximately 300,000 clones, roughly 89% of which are singletons. The specimen sequenced was peripheral blood. The chain employs TRBV5-4 and TRBJ2-7; 9 nucleotides agree with TRBD2. This TCR came from a man in his thirties or forties with acute or convalescent COVID-19. The CDR3 region is CASTTLAGSAHEQYF. The CDR3 nucleotides read TGTGCCAGCACAACCCTAGCGGGGAGTGCCCACGAGCAGTACTTC.